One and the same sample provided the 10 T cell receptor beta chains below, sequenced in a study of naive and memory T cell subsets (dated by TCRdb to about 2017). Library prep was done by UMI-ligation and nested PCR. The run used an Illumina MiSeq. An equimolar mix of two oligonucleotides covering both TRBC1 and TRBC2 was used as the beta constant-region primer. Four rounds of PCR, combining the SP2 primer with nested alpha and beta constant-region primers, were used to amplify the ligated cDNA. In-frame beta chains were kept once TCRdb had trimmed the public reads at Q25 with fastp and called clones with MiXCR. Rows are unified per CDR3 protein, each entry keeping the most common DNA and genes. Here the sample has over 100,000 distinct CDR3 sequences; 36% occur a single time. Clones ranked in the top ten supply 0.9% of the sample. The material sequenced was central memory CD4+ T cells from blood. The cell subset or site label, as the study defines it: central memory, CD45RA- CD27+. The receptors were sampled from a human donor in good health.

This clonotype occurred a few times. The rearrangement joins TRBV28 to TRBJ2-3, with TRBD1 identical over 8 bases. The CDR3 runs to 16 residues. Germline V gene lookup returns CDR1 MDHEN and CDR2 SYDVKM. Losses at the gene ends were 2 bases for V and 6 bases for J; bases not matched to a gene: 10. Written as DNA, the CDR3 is TGTGCCAGCAGTTTAGGGGTATGGGGACAGGCGGATACGCAGTATTTT. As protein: CASSLGVWGQADTQYF. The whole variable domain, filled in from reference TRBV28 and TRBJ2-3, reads DVKVTQSSRYLVKRTGEKVFLECVQDMDHENMFWYRQDPGLGLRLIYFSYDVKMKEKGDIPEGYSVSREKKERFSLILESASTNQTSMYLCASSLGVWGQADTQYFGPGTRLTVL.

For the CDR3, the DNA is TGTGCCAGCAGATCAGCGTTGAACACCGGGGAGCTGTTTTTT. Amino acids: CASRSALNTGELFF. V gene TRBV12-3 or TRBV12-4 combines with J gene TRBJ2-2, with D hard to call. This CDR3 contains 14 residues. Trimming took 6 bases from V and 1 from J, leaving 9 bases between them.

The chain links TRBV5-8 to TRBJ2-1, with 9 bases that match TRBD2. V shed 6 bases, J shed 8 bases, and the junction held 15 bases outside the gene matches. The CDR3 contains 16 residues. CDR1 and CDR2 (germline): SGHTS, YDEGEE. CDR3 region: CASITLGSGSWDEQFF. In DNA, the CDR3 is TGTGCCAGCATCACCCTGGGTAGCGGGAGTTGGGATGAGCAGTTCTTC.

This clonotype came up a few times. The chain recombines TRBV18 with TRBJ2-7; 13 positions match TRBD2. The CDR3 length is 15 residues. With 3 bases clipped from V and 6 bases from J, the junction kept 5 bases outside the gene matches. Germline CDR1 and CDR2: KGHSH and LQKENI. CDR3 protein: CASSPRTSGSFEQYF. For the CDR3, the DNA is TGTGCCAGCTCACCTCGGACTAGCGGGAGTTTCGAGCAGTACTTC. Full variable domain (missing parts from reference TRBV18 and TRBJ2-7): NAGVMQNPRHLVRRRGQEARLRCSPMKGHSHVYWYRQLPEEGLKFMVYLQKENIIDESGMPKERFSAEFPKEGPSILRIQQVVRGDSAAYFCASSPRTSGSFEQYFGPGTRLTVT.

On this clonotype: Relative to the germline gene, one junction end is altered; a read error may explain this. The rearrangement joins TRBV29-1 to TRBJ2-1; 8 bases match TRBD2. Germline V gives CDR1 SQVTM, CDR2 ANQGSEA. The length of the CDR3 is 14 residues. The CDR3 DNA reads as TGCAGCATTGATAGGAGCGGGAGCAACAATGAGCAGTTCTTC. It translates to CSIDRSGSNNEQFF.

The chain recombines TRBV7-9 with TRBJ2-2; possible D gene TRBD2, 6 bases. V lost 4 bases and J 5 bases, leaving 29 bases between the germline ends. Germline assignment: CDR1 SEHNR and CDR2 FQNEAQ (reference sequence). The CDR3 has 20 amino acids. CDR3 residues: CASSSSAGTRRLNRTGELFF. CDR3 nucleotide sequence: TGTGCCAGCAGCTCCTCCGCCGGGACTCGCCGATTGAACCGTACCGGGGAGCTGTTTTTT.

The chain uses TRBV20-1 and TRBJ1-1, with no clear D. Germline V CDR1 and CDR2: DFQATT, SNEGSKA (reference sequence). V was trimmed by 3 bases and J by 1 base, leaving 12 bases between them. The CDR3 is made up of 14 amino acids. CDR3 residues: CSARDQTRNTEAFF. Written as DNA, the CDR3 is TGCAGTGCTAGGGACCAAACCAGGAACACTGAAGCTTTCTTT.

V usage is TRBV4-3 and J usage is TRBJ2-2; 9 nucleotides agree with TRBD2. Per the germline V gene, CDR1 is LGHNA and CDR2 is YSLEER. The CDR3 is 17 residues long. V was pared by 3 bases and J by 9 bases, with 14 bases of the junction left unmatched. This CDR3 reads CASSQGREGYSRRELFF. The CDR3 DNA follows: TGCGCCAGCAGCCAGGGGCGGGAGGGCTATAGTCGGCGGGAGCTGTTTTTT.

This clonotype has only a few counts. The CDR3 DNA is TGTGCCAGCAGTTACGGCAGTTGGAACACCGGGGAGCTGTTTTTT. Translating gives CASSYGSWNTGELFF. The chain is built from TRBV6-2 or TRBV6-3 and TRBJ2-2, with D hard to call. The ends were cut back, 2 bases at V and 1 base at J, with 8 bases in the middle. The CDR3 is made up of 15 amino acids. The germline gives CDR1 MNHEY, CDR2 SVGEGT.

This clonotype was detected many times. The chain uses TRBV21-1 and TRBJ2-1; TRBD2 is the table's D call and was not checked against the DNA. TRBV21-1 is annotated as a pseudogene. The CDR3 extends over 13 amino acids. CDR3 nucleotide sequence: TGTGCCAGCAATAGCGGGGTTAACAATGAGCAGTTCTTC. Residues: CASNSGVNNEQFF.